This T cell receptor beta chain was found in a study of radiotherapy plus CTLA-4 blockade in lung cancer. Study-wide context: Among patients, over 15% showed objective responses, and around 30% had disease control. Study-level points and caveats: The authors reported that early blood T cell clone dynamics, with interferon-beta, best predicted response. Subsequent to radiotherapy plus ipilimumab, tumor-derived TCR clones underwent expansion in blood.

The germline V and J ends were trimmed by 4 bases and 5 bases, with 8 bases remaining between them. Per germline, CDR1 LGHNA and CDR2 YNFKEQ. This CDR3 comprises 13 residues. Receiving focal radiation plus CTLA-4 blockade with ipilimumab were patients who had chemo-refractory metastatic non-small-cell lung cancer. In the case of this clone: Antigen: not known.

Method: immunoSEQ multiplex PCR; TCRdb's copy keeps in-frame clones and lacks some. In the table there are about 18,000 clones, 86% of which are singletons. Source: peripheral blood, taken from a patient treated with radiotherapy plus ipilimumab. The gene calls are TRBV4-2 and TRBJ2-2; D remains ambiguous. The receptor was derived from a human donor with non-small cell lung cancer whose response to radiotherapy plus ipilimumab could not be evaluated. The CDR3 loop is CASSPKATGELFF. The CDR3 bases are TGTGCCAGCAGCCCAAAAGCGACCGGGGAGCTGTTTTTT.